A single sample gave rise to the 27 T cell receptor beta chains below, sequenced in a study of shared T cell receptors in the human thymus. The method was immunoSEQ multiplex PCR; TCRdb's version includes in-frame clones alone and lacks a portion of them. The sample has hundreds of thousands of clones, approximately 88% seen once; the top ten hold over 0.008%. These data are also associated with another study on human thymus T cells.

The sample taken for sequencing was thymocytes. The receptors were sampled from a boy in the first two years of life with a congenital heart defect.

The chain has TRBV6-1 and TRBJ1-5; unclear D gene. This CDR3 is built from 14 residues. Germline V CDR1 and CDR2: MNHNS, SASEGT. Trimming took 4 bases from V and 3 from J, leaving 10 bases between them. This CDR3 reads CASSGAGINQPQHF. The CDR3 region has the DNA TGTGCCAGCAGTGGTGCGGGGATCAATCAGCCCCAGCATTTT.

The CDR3 DNA reads as TGCGCCAGCAGCCCCGGGACAGGGGGCGAGGAGGGCACTGAAGCTTTCTTT. Translation: CASSPGTGGEEGTEAFF. The chain has TRBV4-3 and TRBJ1-1, with 12 bases lining up with TRBD1. The CDR3 spans 17 residues. CDR1 and CDR2 from the germline V gene are LGHNA and YSLEER. V gave up 4 bases and J gave up 4 bases; unmatched junction bases: 10.

This rearrangement joins TRBV30 to TRBJ1-4, with no clear D. Germline V gene lookup returns CDR1 GTSNPN and CDR2 SVGIG (reference sequence). This CDR3 comprises 14 residues. The germline V and J ends were trimmed by 2 bases and 2 bases, with 9 bases remaining between them. This CDR3 is CAWSPHRTNEKLFF. CDR3 sequence (DNA): TGTGCCTGGAGTCCCCACCGGACTAATGAAAAACTGTTTTTT. Full variable domain (missing parts from reference TRBV30 and TRBJ1-4): SQTIHQWPATLVQPVGSPLSLECTVEGTSNPNLYWYRQAAGRGLQLLFYSVGIGQISSEVPQNLSASRPQDRQFILSSKKLLLSDSGFYLCAWSPHRTNEKLFFGSGTQLSVL.

The V call is TRBV4-1, the J call TRBJ2-7; TRBD2 agrees at 9 bases. Germline trimming cut 3 bases from V and 2 bases from J; bases unmatched to any gene: 8. CDR1 MGHRA and CDR2 YSYEKL come from the germline V gene. There are 16 residues in the CDR3. The CDR3 sequence: CASSQGTSPKAYEQYF. Written as DNA, the CDR3 is TGCGCCAGCAGCCAGGGGACTAGCCCTAAAGCCTACGAGCAGTACTTC.

This clone was picked up a small number of times. This chain joins TRBV9 and TRBJ2-3; D may be TRBD2 (6 bases). CDR1 SGDLS and CDR2 YYNGEE come from the germline V gene. V lost 1 base to trimming and J lost 4 bases, with 16 bases between them. This CDR3 has 16 amino acids. The CDR3 protein is CASSVLRRGGPDTQYF. The CDR3 DNA is TGTGCCAGCAGCGTACTGCGGAGGGGTGGTCCAGATACGCAGTATTTT.

The chain has TRBV28 and TRBJ2-2, with D possibly TRBD2 on 6 matching bases. Trimming took off 3 bases at V and 5 bases at J, with 7 bases between the two ends. Germline assignment: CDR1 MDHEN and CDR2 SYDVKM. This CDR3 is 13 amino acids long. This chain's CDR3 is CASSFGGTGELFF. The CDR3, as DNA: TGTGCCAGCAGTTTTGGGGGGACCGGGGAGCTGTTTTTT.

The chain employs TRBV27 and TRBJ2-3; 9 nucleotides agree with TRBD1. The CDR3 contains 16 residues. V lost 5 bases and J lost 5; bases outside the gene matches: 11. CDR1 and CDR2 from the germline V gene are MNHEY and SMNVEV (reference sequence). For the CDR3, the DNA is TGTGCCAGCAGTCCTCCGGGACAGGGAGGGAGAGATACGCAGTATTTT. Its translation: CASSPPGQGGRDTQYF.

This clone has only one observation. This rearrangement joins TRBV5-1 to TRBJ2-5; 7 bases match TRBD2. In germline, CDR1 is SGHRS, CDR2 YFSETQ. This CDR3 is 14 amino acids long. V gave up 5 bases and J gave up 4 bases; unmatched junction bases: 8. The CDR3 sequence is CASSFPGGSETQYF. CDR3 sequence (DNA): TGCGCCAGCAGTTTCCCCGGGGGGTCAGAGACCCAGTACTTC. Full variable domain (remainder filled in from reference TRBV5-1 and TRBJ2-5): KAGVTQTPRYLIKTRGQQVTLSCSPISGHRSVSWYQQTPGQGLQFLFEYFSETQRNKGNFPGRFSGRQFSNSRSEMNVSTLELGDSALYLCASSFPGGSETQYFGPGTRLLVL.

The rearrangement links TRBV5-1 to TRBJ1-1; no clear D. Germline V gene data show CDR1 as SGHRS and CDR2 as YFSETQ. Between the trimmed V and J ends, which lost 3 bases and 0 bases, there was a span of 9 bases. This CDR3 is 14 amino acids long. CDR3 DNA sequence: TGCGCCAGCAGCTCCACAAGTTTGAACACTGAAGCTTTCTTT. This encodes CASSSTSLNTEAFF.

The rearrangement uses TRBV25-1 and TRBJ2-2; 14 bases are shared with TRBD2. V was pared by 4 bases and J by 6 bases, with 4 bases of the junction left unmatched. Germline V gene lookup returns CDR1 MGHDK and CDR2 SYGVNS. There are 16 residues in the CDR3. Written as DNA, the CDR3 is TGTGCCAGCAGTGTGGGGACTAGCGGGAGACCCGGGGAGCTGTTTTTT. The encoded protein is CASSVGTSGRPGELFF.

This rearrangement joins TRBV11-3 to TRBJ2-5; 14 nucleotides line up with TRBD2. V dropped 1 base and J dropped 1; count of bases not matched to a gene: 2. Germline assignment: CDR1 SGHNT and CDR2 YENEEA. The CDR3 is 17 residues long. In DNA form, the CDR3 reads TGTGCCAGCAGCTTAGGGGGACTAGCGGGGGTCCAAGAGACCCAGTACTTC. Amino acid sequence: CASSLGGLAGVQETQYF.

This CDR3 is CASSSHRARNTEAFF. In DNA, the CDR3 is TGTGCCAGCAGTTCCCACAGGGCGAGGAACACTGAAGCTTTCTTT. The chain combines TRBV27 with TRBJ1-1; perhaps TRBD1 as D (6 bases). V gave up 4 bases and J gave up 1 base, with 13 bases separating them. Per the germline V gene, CDR1 is MNHEY and CDR2 is SMNVEV (reference sequence). The CDR3 is 15 residues long.

V usage is TRBV27 and J usage is TRBJ1-1; D is possibly TRBD1 (5 bases). CDR1 is MNHEY, CDR2 SMNVEV, per germline (reference sequence). The CDR3 loop spans 15 amino acids. V lost 5 bases and J 0 bases, leaving 13 bases between the germline ends. CDR3 sequence: CASSDITGLNTEAFF. CDR3 nucleotides: TGTGCCAGCAGTGATATCACAGGATTGAACACTGAAGCTTTCTTT.

V is TRBV7-2 and J is TRBJ2-7; 8 positions match TRBD2. This CDR3 has 18 residues. CDR1 SGHTA and CDR2 FQGNSA come from the germline V gene. After removal of 5 bases from V and 7 bases from J, the junction contained 22 bases not matched to a gene. In DNA form, the CDR3 reads TGTGCCAGCAGCCCGGAGCGGAGGTTGCCGGGAGGGCCGGGGGAGCAGTACTTC. Translating it yields CASSPERRLPGGPGEQYF. Drawing the rest from reference TRBV7-2 and TRBJ2-7, the complete variable domain is GAGVSQSPSNKVTEKGKDVELRCDPISGHTALYWYRQSLGQGLEFLIYFQGNSAPDKSGLPSDRFSAERTGGSVSTLTIQRTQQEDSAVYLCASSPERRLPGGPGEQYFGPGTRLTVT.

The chain is built from TRBV15 and TRBJ1-2; D not certain. Trimming stripped 1 base from V and 2 bases from J, with 20 bases between. The germline gives CDR1 LNHNV, CDR2 YYDKDF (reference sequence). The CDR3 is made up of 18 amino acids. The chain's CDR3 is CATSRVGAATSENYGYTF. The CDR3 nucleotides are TGTGCCACCAGCAGAGTGGGAGCTGCGACATCGGAAAACTATGGCTACACCTTC.

This clone was seen once. The genes are TRBV19 and TRBJ2-1; 7 bases agree with TRBD2. Losses at the gene ends were 3 bases for V and 7 bases for J; bases not matched to a gene: 9. This CDR3 has 15 residues. In germline, CDR1 is LNHDA, CDR2 SQIVND (reference sequence). The CDR3 DNA reads as TGTGCCAGTAGTATGATAGCGGGTAACCGTAATGAGCAGTTCTTC. It translates to CASSMIAGNRNEQFF.

The CDR3 region has the DNA TGTGCCATCAGCTCTCTTACCGGGACAGGTTCCTACGAGCAGTACTTC. It encodes CAISSLTGTGSYEQYF. The chain employs TRBV10-3 and TRBJ2-7; TRBD1 matches at 8 bases. The V segment lost 6 bases and the J segment 1 base; nucleotides outside the gene matches: 11. In germline, CDR1 is ENHRY, CDR2 SYGVKD. The CDR3 extends over 16 amino acids.

The rearrangement uses TRBV29-1 and TRBJ2-1; TRBD2 matches at 10 bases. Germline lookup yields CDR1 SQVTM and CDR2 ANQGSEA. V trimming: 7 bases; J trimming: 6 bases; junction bases outside the gene matches: 3. This CDR3 is built from 12 residues. The CDR3 reads CSGLAGLNEQFF. For the CDR3, the DNA is TGCAGCGGACTAGCGGGCCTCAATGAGCAGTTCTTC.

The chain has TRBV21-1 and TRBJ2-1; TRBD2 reflects the table's D call only, with no check against the DNA. TRBV21-1 is deemed a pseudogene. The CDR3 covers 17 residues. This chain's CDR3 is CASSPPPLAGDGNEQFF. CDR3 nucleotide sequence: TGTGCCAGCAGCCCACCACCTCTAGCGGGAGATGGAAATGAGCAGTTCTTC.

This clone was seen more than once but under ten times. V and J are TRBV14 and TRBJ2-3, with 10 bases identical to TRBD2. J lost 7 bases, V lost 0 bases, and 10 bases had no gene match. The CDR3 has 17 residues. CDR1 and CDR2 (germline): SGHDN, FVKESK. This chain's CDR3 is CASSQEGTSGTQHTQYF. In DNA, the CDR3 is TGTGCCAGCAGCCAAGAAGGAACTAGCGGGACACAACATACGCAGTATTTT.

The J gene is TRBJ2-2, the V gene TRBV15, with D uncertain. The CDR3 runs to 14 residues. Germline loops: CDR1 LNHNV, CDR2 YYDKDF (reference sequence). V lost 1 base and J lost 4, with 7 bases in between. CDR3 protein: CATSRAAGTGELFF. The DNA for the CDR3 is TGTGCCACCAGCAGAGCTGCAGGCACCGGGGAGCTGTTTTTT.

This sequence joins TRBV19 and TRBJ2-5, with D tentatively TRBD2 (6 bases). CDR1 and CDR2 (germline): LNHDA, SQIVND (reference sequence). The CDR3 loop spans 15 amino acids. Deletions cut 5 bases from V and 5 bases from J, with 18 bases between. The CDR3 protein is CASSPPLASHETQYF. The CDR3 nucleotides read TGTGCCAGTAGTCCTCCACTAGCCTCCCACGAGACCCAGTACTTC.

V and J are TRBV18 and TRBJ2-1, with 9 bases identical to TRBD2. With V trimmed by 1 base and J by 5 bases, 0 bases remained unmatched. Germline CDR1 and CDR2: KGHSH and LQKENI. The length of the CDR3 is 14 residues. DNA for the CDR3: TGTGCCAGCTCACCACTAGCGGGAGACAATGAGCAGTTCTTC. Amino acid sequence: CASSPLAGDNEQFF.

The V call is TRBV4-1, the J call TRBJ1-5; D is perhaps TRBD1 (5 bases). Per germline, CDR1 MGHRA and CDR2 YSYEKL. The V and J ends lost 0 bases and 6 bases respectively, with 21 bases between them. There are 18 residues in the CDR3. This CDR3 reads CASSQEVGPGRGSQPQHF. The CDR3 DNA sequence: TGCGCCAGCAGCCAAGAAGTAGGTCCAGGGCGAGGTAGTCAGCCCCAGCATTTT.

The gene calls are TRBV27 and TRBJ1-5; the D gene is possibly TRBD1 (6 bases). Trimming stripped 4 bases from V and 0 bases from J, with 22 bases between. The CDR3 loop spans 19 amino acids. CDR1 and CDR2 (germline): MNHEY, SMNVEV (reference sequence). CDR3 sequence reads: CASSSYPREGHSSNQPQHF. The CDR3 DNA reads TGTGCCAGCAGTTCCTACCCCCGCGAGGGACATTCTAGCAATCAGCCCCAGCATTTT.

This clone turned up a few times. J is TRBJ2-1 and V is TRBV11-2; TRBD1 matches 7 bases. The V segment lost 5 bases and the J segment 0 bases; nucleotides outside the gene matches: 7. Per the germline V gene, CDR1 is SGHAT and CDR2 is FQNNGV. CDR3 length equals 16 residues. The CDR3 DNA sequence: TGTGCCAGCAGCCTTCGGGACAGCTTCTCCTACAATGAGCAGTTCTTC. Amino acid sequence: CASSLRDSFSYNEQFF.

The chain uses TRBV18 and TRBJ2-1; TRBD1 matches 8 bases. Germline-derived CDR1 and CDR2 are KGHSH and LQKENI. V trimming: 2 bases; J trimming: 7 bases; junction bases outside the gene matches: 13. The CDR3 sequence is 17 residues long. The CDR3 DNA reads as TGTGCCAGCTCACCATTTGTTTTGACAGGGGACTTTAATGAGCAGTTCTTC. The encoded protein is CASSPFVLTGDFNEQFF.